This T cell receptor (beta chain) is from a study of response to subunit inactivated influenza vaccine. TCRdb reprocessed the RT-PCR reads with MiXCR, giving one entry per CDR3 protein. Of a few hundred thousand distinct CDR3 sequences listed, around a fifth are singletons. Study-wide points: A suggestion made by the authors is that each seasonal influenza vaccination recruits few new T cells.

To note about this clonotype: The antigen remains unidentified.

The CDR3 is 17 amino acids. J gave up 2 bases and V 5 bases, and 13 bases lay outside the gene matches. The germline CDR1 and CDR2 sequences are KGHSH and LQKENI. The rearrangement links TRBV18 to TRBJ1-2; 8 bases agree with TRBD1. Sequenced here: PBMCs from blood, sampled approximately 20 months after vaccination. The sequence came from a man aged 50 to 75 who received an inactivated influenza vaccine. The DNA for the CDR3 is TGTGCCAGCTCAGTGACACCTGGACAGGGAGGGAACTATGGCTACACCTTC. Encoded protein: CASSVTPGQGGNYGYTF.